This TCR beta chain stems from a study of somatic mutations in cytotoxic T cells in rheumatoid arthritis. Study-wide context: Including V beta1+ cells that were sequenced for TCRB, some T-cell populations stained with V beta antibodies were flow-sorted at nearly 100% purity. Study-wide findings and caveats: TRBV07's slight underrepresentation, observed in rheumatoid arthritis patients, lacked adjustment for multiple comparisons. Rising age went with increasing CD8+ clonality in rheumatoid arthritis patients; healthy controls showed no such increase.

A word on this clone: Its cognate antigen is unknown.

Here immunoSEQ multiplex PCR was the method, and the copy in TCRdb shows in-frame clones only, minus some. The sample carries about 10,000 clones, 81% recorded once. The CDR3 totals 12 residues. Germline V gene data show CDR1 as SGHAT and CDR2 as FQNNGV. V dropped 1 base and J dropped 8 bases, with 8 bases sitting between them. Positively selected by magnetic beads, CD4+ and CD8+ cells were purity-checked by flow cytometry. This clonotype originated in a woman in her forties or fifties in good health. Sequenced sample: CD8+ T cells sorted from blood. The chain recombines TRBV11-2 with TRBJ1-2, with D maybe TRBD1 (5 bases). The CDR3 spells CASSLGGWGYTF. CDR3 sequence (DNA): TGTGCCAGCAGCTTAGGGGGCTGGGGCTACACCTTC.